The 26 T cell receptor beta chains below come from one sample, sequenced in a study of ipilimumab plus nivolumab after autologous stem cell transplantation (dated by TCRdb to about 2021). The protocol used for the library was the immunoSEQ multiplex PCR assay. TCRdb holds this immuneACCESS table with in-frame rearrangements only. Some clones are missing; in checked studies, unresolved V genes explain under half, and the rest has no known cause. Within this sample are 77,000 or so clones, with approximately 83% of them counted one time only. Clones ranked in the top ten supply roughly 2% of the sample. Source: PBMCs, taken in a trial of ipilimumab plus nivolumab as post-transplant consolidation. The origin of the receptors is a male donor with diffuse large B-cell lymphoma.

V usage is TRBV6-5 and J usage is TRBJ2-7, with 8 nucleotides matching TRBD1. Germline V gene sequence: CDR1 MNHEY, CDR2 SVGAGI. Losses at the gene ends were 4 bases for V and 1 base for J; bases not matched to a gene: 6. This CDR3 contains 15 residues. The CDR3 coding sequence is TGTGCCAGCAGTTCTTCAGGGACAGGATCCTACGAGCAGTACTTC. As protein: CASSSSGTGSYEQYF.

The chain recombines TRBV7-6 with TRBJ2-6; no clear D. The CDR3 spans 14 residues. Germline V gene sequence: CDR1 SGHVS, CDR2 FNYEAQ. The V end lost 1 base, the J end lost 2 bases, and 3 bases lay between the germline ends. This CDR3 is CASSLEPGANVLTF. Written as DNA, the CDR3 is TGTGCCAGCAGCTTAGAGCCTGGGGCCAACGTCCTGACTTTC.

The V gene is TRBV18, the J gene TRBJ2-3; 7 bases are shared with TRBD2. Trimming took 3 bases from V and 5 from J; bases not matched to a gene: 5. The germline V gene has CDR1 KGHSH and CDR2 LQKENI. The CDR3 length is 14 residues. CDR3 bases: TGTGCCAGCTCACCCGGCGGGGGAGGAGATACGCAGTATTTT. This sequence encodes CASSPGGGGDTQYF.

The chain couples TRBV4-3 to TRBJ2-3; tentatively, D is TRBD1 (6 bases). The CDR3 is made up of 17 amino acids. The V gene's germline CDR1 is LGHNA and CDR2 YSLEER. V lost 0 bases to trimming and J lost 9 bases, with 22 bases between them. The CDR3 region has the DNA TGCGCCAGCAGCCAAGATTGGGGCGGACAGCCGCCCAGAACGCAGTATTTT. Translation: CASSQDWGGQPPRTQYF.

In this sample, this clone turned up a few times. V is TRBV19 and J is TRBJ1-6; no reliable D call. Germline V gives CDR1 LNHDA, CDR2 SQIVND (reference sequence). This CDR3 has 15 residues. Trimming took off 5 bases at V and 3 bases at J, with 11 bases between the two ends. In nucleotides, the CDR3 is TGTGCCAGTAGTGTTGGCAGCCGCTATAATTCACCCCTCCACTTT. Its translation is CASSVGSRYNSPLHF.

DNA of the CDR3: TGCGCCAGCAGCCAGGGAGGACCGAGTAACTATGGCTACACCTTC. Translating it yields CASSQGGPSNYGYTF. The chain is built from TRBV4-3 and TRBJ1-2; D not certain. V lost 3 bases to trimming and J lost 1 base, with 12 bases between them. This CDR3 region has 15 residues. CDR1 and CDR2 from the germline V gene are LGHNA and YSLEER.

CDR3: CASSLLGETQYF. The CDR3 DNA sequence: TGTGCCAGCAGCCTTTTGGGAGAGACCCAGTACTTC. J is TRBJ2-5 and V is TRBV5-5, with D hard to call. V gave up 4 bases and J gave up 4 bases, with 8 bases separating them. The CDR3 length is 12 residues. Germline V gene data show CDR1 as SGHKS and CDR2 as YYEKEE (reference sequence). The variable domain in full, completed from reference TRBV5-5 and TRBJ2-5, reads DAGVTQSPTHLIKTRGQQVTLRCSPISGHKSVSWYQQVLGQGPQFIFQYYEKEERGRGNFPDRFSARQFPNYSSELNVNALLLGDSALYLCASSLLGETQYFGPGTRLLVL.

This clone was seen only a few times. The chain joins TRBV5-6 to TRBJ1-6; no clear D. This CDR3 is 12 amino acids long. Germline V gives CDR1 SGHDT, CDR2 YYEEEE. Trimming shortened V by 0 bases and J by 8 bases, and 3 bases separated the two germline ends. The CDR3 DNA reads as TGTGCCAGCAGCTTGGAGGATTCACCCCTCCACTTT. Amino acid sequence: CASSLEDSPLHF.

The chain has TRBV19 and TRBJ1-5; D is uncertain. Trimming took off 0 bases at V and 4 bases at J, with 10 bases between the two ends. CDR1 and CDR2 (germline): LNHDA, SQIVND (reference sequence). This CDR3 is 15 amino acids long. The CDR3 loop reads CASSIDRMRNQPQHF. CDR3 DNA: TGTGCCAGTAGTATAGATCGAATGCGGAATCAGCCCCAGCATTTT.

The chain is built from TRBV9 and TRBJ1-2; 7 nucleotides match TRBD1. J lost 3 bases, V lost 5 bases, and 7 bases had no gene match. In germline, CDR1 is SGDLS, CDR2 YYNGEE. The CDR3 runs 14 residues. The CDR3 nucleotides read TGTGCCAGCAGTCGACAGGGCTCGGACTATGGCTACACCTTC. Translation: CASSRQGSDYGYTF.

The chain is built from TRBV13 and TRBJ1-5; no reliable D call. Germline CDR1 PRHDT, CDR2 FYEKMQ (reference sequence). This CDR3 has 13 residues. The germline V and J ends were trimmed by 0 bases and 5 bases, with 5 bases remaining between them. The DNA for the CDR3 is TGTGCCAGCAGCTTAGGTAGAGATCAGCCCCAGCATTTT. This gives the protein CASSLGRDQPQHF.

This clone was counted once. This rearrangement joins TRBV7-8 to TRBJ2-7, with a possible D match to TRBD2 (5 bases). Germline CDR1 and CDR2: SGHVS and FQNEAQ. V was clipped by 1 base and J by 2 bases, with 9 bases between them. The CDR3 consists of 14 residues. The CDR3 DNA reads as TGTGCCAGCAGCTTAGTGACGGAGGCCTACGAGCAGTACTTC. Its protein product is CASSLVTEAYEQYF.

The chain links TRBV19 to TRBJ2-3, with D possibly TRBD1 on 6 matching bases. This CDR3 has 14 residues. Germline CDR1 is LNHDA and CDR2 is SQIVND (reference sequence). V was trimmed by 3 bases and J by 4 bases, leaving 11 bases between them. CDR3 protein: CASSIQGFADTQYF. The CDR3 coding sequence is TGTGCCAGTAGTATTCAGGGGTTCGCAGATACGCAGTATTTT.

This chain joins TRBV5-5 and TRBJ2-7; D is unclear. CDR1 SGHKS and CDR2 YYEKEE come from the germline V gene (reference sequence). The germline V and J ends were trimmed by 5 bases and 3 bases, with 12 bases remaining between them. This CDR3 region has 13 residues. For the CDR3, the DNA is TGTGCCAGCAGTTCTAGGGCCAACTACGAGCAGTACTTC. Amino acids: CASSSRANYEQYF.

J is TRBJ1-1 and V is TRBV11-2; D is ambiguous. The CDR3 length is 15 residues. The V and J ends lost 5 bases and 2 bases respectively, with 15 bases between them. CDR1 and CDR2 (germline): SGHAT, FQNNGV. The CDR3 bases are TGTGCCAGCAGCCCCTCTCAGAAGGCTAACACTGAAGCTTTCTTT. Amino acid sequence: CASSPSQKANTEAFF.

The rearrangement uses TRBV7-9 and TRBJ1-4; TRBD1 agrees at 10 bases. Germline V gives CDR1 SEHNR, CDR2 FQNEAQ (reference sequence). CDR3 length: 16 amino acids. V lost 4 bases and J lost 5; bases outside the gene matches: 7. In DNA, the CDR3 is TGTGCCAGCAGCTCGTGGACAGGGGGGTTCAATGAAAAACTGTTTTTT. Protein sequence: CASSSWTGGFNEKLFF.

V gene TRBV6-5 combines with J gene TRBJ2-5, with 7 bases lining up with TRBD1. There are 16 residues in the CDR3. Germline loops: CDR1 MNHEY, CDR2 SVGAGI. The trim removed 0 bases at V and 5 bases at J, leaving 9 bases unmatched. The CDR3 is CASSYSHSGGAETQYF. CDR3 bases: TGTGCCAGCAGTTACTCCCACTCAGGGGGAGCGGAGACCCAGTACTTC.

Notes on this clone: A read error is likely, as this CDR3 ends without the conserved phenylalanine or tryptophan. The chain joins TRBV30 to TRBJ1-2, with D hard to call. CDR1 GTSNPN and CDR2 SVGIG come from the germline V gene (reference sequence). The CDR3 extends over 12 amino acids. The V gene lost 8 bases and the J gene lost 1 base, with 11 bases spanning the gap. CDR3 amino acids: CARKPLNYGYTL. The CDR3 DNA follows: TGTGCCCGAAAACCCCTTAACTATGGCTACACCCTC.

The chain carries TRBV4-1 and TRBJ1-4; D is uncertain. The germline CDR1 and CDR2 sequences are MGHRA and YSYEKL. This CDR3 comprises 17 residues. V gave up 2 bases and J gave up 1 base, with 14 bases separating them. This chain's CDR3 is CASSQRLVRRTNEKLFF. The CDR3 DNA reads TGCGCCAGCAGCCAAAGGTTGGTCAGGAGAACTAATGAAAAACTGTTTTTT.

As DNA, the CDR3 is TGTGCCAGCAGTGAAAGGAACACTGAAGCTTTCTTT. It encodes CASSERNTEAFF. The chain employs TRBV6-1 and TRBJ1-1; D gene uncertain. V dropped 2 bases and J dropped 1 base, with 2 bases sitting between them. The germline V gene encodes CDR1 MNHNS and CDR2 SASEGT. This CDR3 has 12 residues.

The rearrangement links TRBV6-5 to TRBJ1-2; 10 bases match TRBD1. CDR1 MNHEY and CDR2 SVGAGI come from the germline V gene. V trimming: 6 bases; J trimming: 7 bases; junction bases outside the gene matches: 8. The CDR3 consists of 14 residues. The CDR3 is CASSKGQGNGGYTF. The CDR3 region has the DNA TGTGCCAGCAGCAAGGGACAGGGGAATGGTGGCTACACCTTC.

This chain joins TRBV6-1 and TRBJ1-3; the D gene is possibly TRBD1 (6 bases). The CDR3 is made up of 15 amino acids. Germline lookup yields CDR1 MNHNS and CDR2 SASEGT. Trimming took off 7 bases at V and 6 bases at J, with 19 bases between the two ends. CDR3 amino acids: CASIPGHSLKNTIYF. The CDR3 nucleotides read TGTGCCAGCATCCCGGGACACTCTCTCAAAAACACCATATATTTT.

V is TRBV29-1 and J is TRBJ1-1, with a tentative D call TRBD1 (6 bases). There are 13 residues in the CDR3. V was trimmed by 7 bases and J by 5 bases, leaving 17 bases between them. Germline V gene data show CDR1 as SQVTM and CDR2 as ANQGSEA. CDR3 loop: CSGGGRGSTEAFF. The CDR3 DNA is TGCAGCGGGGGGGGCAGGGGCTCAACTGAAGCTTTCTTT.

The V and J genes are TRBV10-1 and TRBJ2-2, with 14 bases fitting TRBD2. The V and J ends lost 2 bases and 1 base, in that order; junction bases with no gene match: 0. This CDR3 is built from 17 residues. Germline V gene data show CDR1 as WNHNN and CDR2 as SYGVQD (reference sequence). CDR3 sequence (DNA): TGCGCCAGCAGTGAGGGGACTAGCGGGGGGAACACCGGGGAGCTGTTTTTT. Translating it yields CASSEGTSGGNTGELFF.

The rearrangement joins TRBV5-1 to TRBJ1-2, with 10 bases aligning to TRBD1. After removal of 2 bases from V and 3 bases from J, the junction contained 1 base not matched to a gene. CDR3 length: 14 residues. The germline V gene has CDR1 SGHRS and CDR2 YFSETQ. CDR3 nucleotide sequence: TGCGCCAGCAGCTTTGGACAGGGGGACTATGGCTACACCTTC. Protein sequence: CASSFGQGDYGYTF.

V is TRBV5-1 and J is TRBJ1-1; D gene unclear. The ends were cut back, 4 bases at V and 0 bases at J, with 7 bases in the middle. Germline CDR1 SGHRS, CDR2 YFSETQ. This CDR3 spans 13 amino acids. DNA for the CDR3: TGCGCCAGCAGCCCTTTTTTGAACACTGAAGCTTTCTTT. Residues: CASSPFLNTEAFF.